This T cell receptor beta chain was identified in a study of T cell repertoires in cytomegalovirus infection. About the research overall: Public TCR beta signature analysis indicated the presence of both CMV infection and matching HLA type.

The germline V gene has CDR1 SGHVS and CDR2 FNYEAQ. The CDR3 totals 13 residues. The germline V and J ends were trimmed by 6 bases and 6 bases, with 14 bases remaining between them. TCRdb passed the reads through MiXCR, listing each CDR3 protein once. This sample carries about 830,000 distinct CDR3 sequences, about 33% of them seen once, and the ten largest clones take over 10%. Overall study results and limits: CMV-specific HLA-C-restricted TCR beta clonotypes dominated the ex vivo response. People with CMV and the relevant HLA were identified by cumulative public TCR beta family frequency.

About this clonotype itself: Its antigen is not identified.

The sequence derives from a human donor in good health (CMV status not recorded). Some clones in this sample may be carry-over from other donors' samples. The specimen was cultured CD8+ T cells from PBMCs, collected from culture after CMV antigen stimulation. V usage is TRBV7-6 and J usage is TRBJ1-1; D is uncertain. The CDR3 region is CASRGNSGAEAFF. CDR3 DNA: TGTGCCAGCAGAGGGAACAGCGGCGCTGAAGCTTTCTTT. Together with reference TRBV7-6 and TRBJ1-1, the CDR3 gives the full variable domain: GAGVSQSPRYKVTKRGQDVALRCDPISGHVSLYWYRQALGQGPEFLTYFNYEAQQDKSGLPNDRFSAERPEGSISTLTIQRTEQRDSAMYRCASRGNSGAEAFFGQGTRLTVV.